These 24 T cell receptor beta chains were all obtained from the same sample, sequenced in a study of cytomegalovirus exposure and HLA in healthy donors. Both 60 Vbeta primers and 13 Jbeta primers went into the PCR. The method was immunoSEQ multiplex PCR; TCRdb's version includes in-frame clones alone and lacks a portion of them. The table records about 120,000 clones, approximately 80% of them present only once. The sequenced sample was PBMCs. These receptors originate from a man aged 35 to 55 in good health and CMV-seropositive.

V and J are TRBV13 and TRBJ2-7, with a possible D match to TRBD1 (5 bases). The CDR3 has 14 amino acids. Trimming left V 2 bases short and J 4 bases short, with 12 bases between. CDR1 and CDR2 from the germline V gene are PRHDT and FYEKMQ (reference sequence). CDR3 residues: CASSLRRQTYEQYF. The CDR3 coding sequence is TGTGCCAGCAGCTTAAGGAGACAGACGTACGAGCAGTACTTC.

This chain uses TRBV19 with TRBJ1-1, with D unresolved. Germline V CDR1 and CDR2: LNHDA, SQIVND (reference sequence). The CDR3 totals 10 residues. V lost 7 bases and J 2 bases, leaving 2 bases between the germline ends. CDR3 nucleotides: TGTGCCAGTATAAACACTGAAGCTTTCTTT. Translated: CASINTEAFF. Complete variable domain (other parts from reference TRBV19 and TRBJ1-1): DGGITQSPKYLFRKEGQNVTLSCEQNLNHDAMYWYRQDPGQGLRLIYYSQIVNDFQKGDIAEGYSVSREKKESFPLTVTSAQKNPTAFYLCASINTEAFFGQGTRLTVV.

The chain is built from TRBV19 and TRBJ1-2; D is undetermined. Germline CDR1 LNHDA, CDR2 SQIVND (reference sequence). This CDR3 has 13 residues. With 3 bases removed from V and 1 base from J, the gap between germline ends came to 6 bases. The CDR3 nucleotides read TGTGCCAGTAGTATTGGGAGTAACTATGGCTACACCTTC. This encodes CASSIGSNYGYTF.

V gene TRBV7-2 combines with J gene TRBJ2-5; 9 nucleotides align to TRBD1. Germline CDR1 reads SGHTA; CDR2 reads FQGNSA. V lost 5 bases, J lost 1 base, and 8 bases stayed unmatched. The CDR3 length is 16 residues. The CDR3 DNA follows: TGTGCCAGCAGCCCGGGGACAGGGCAAATCCAAGAGACCCAGTACTTC. Its translation: CASSPGTGQIQETQYF.

The chain couples TRBV29-1 to TRBJ2-1; 7 bases match TRBD1. Germline V lookup: CDR1 SQVTM, CDR2 ANQGSEA. This CDR3 is 14 amino acids long. V lost 6 bases to trimming and J lost 0 bases; unmatched junction nucleotides: 5. The CDR3 sequence: CSVRQGSSYNEQFF. CDR3 nucleotide sequence: TGCAGCGTGAGACAGGGAAGCTCCTACAATGAGCAGTTCTTC.

This clone was detected only a few times. V is TRBV2 and J is TRBJ2-3, with 8 nucleotides matching TRBD2. The CDR3 totals 15 residues. Germline values: CDR1 SNHLY, CDR2 FYNNEI. The J segment lost 5 bases and the V segment lost 8 bases, leaving 12 bases of the junction unmatched. In nucleotides, the CDR3 is TGTGCCAGCCAACTTCGGGGGGGGGCAGGAGATACGCAGTATTTT. This encodes CASQLRGGAGDTQYF. The entire variable domain, with the rest obtained from reference TRBV2 and TRBJ2-3, is as follows: EPEVTQTPSHQVTQMGQEVILRCVPISNHLYFYWYRQILGQKVEFLVSFYNNEISEKSEIFDDQFSVERPDGSNFTLKIRSTKLEDSAMYFCASQLRGGAGDTQYFGPGTRLTVL.

With regard to this clone: A read error may produce the germline difference seen at one junction end. The V call is TRBV13, the J call TRBJ2-7, with 9 bases aligning to TRBD1. This CDR3 has 15 amino acids. Germline CDR1 is PRHDT and CDR2 is FYEKMQ (reference sequence). The CDR3 reads CASSPGTGTSYGQYF. The CDR3 nucleotides read TGTGCCAGCAGCCCAGGGACAGGGACCTCCTACGGGCAGTACTTC.

The genes are TRBV6-6 and TRBJ1-5; TRBD1 matches at 8 bases. Trimming removed 9 bases from V and 4 bases from J; junction bases left unmatched: 8. CDR3 length equals 14 residues. Looked up from germline, CDR1 is MNHNY and CDR2 is SVGAGI (reference sequence). In DNA form, the CDR3 reads TGTGCCAGTCAGGACAGGGTGGGGAATCAGCCCCAGCATTTT. The encoded protein is CASQDRVGNQPQHF.

The V gene is TRBV2, the J gene TRBJ1-5; D unresolved. V was pared by 1 base and J by 8 bases, with 9 bases between. From germline, CDR1 is SNHLY and CDR2 FYNNEI. CDR3 length: 13 amino acids. CDR3 region: CASSEGLGEPQHF. CDR3 coding DNA: TGTGCCAGCAGTGAAGGACTCGGGGAGCCCCAGCATTTT.

Comments on this clone: A read error may account for a junction end that differs from germline. V usage is TRBV19 and J usage is TRBJ1-1; D might be TRBD1 (5 bases). Germline V lookup: CDR1 LNHDA, CDR2 SQIVND (reference sequence). The CDR3 extends over 17 amino acids. The CDR3 bases are TGTGCCAGTAGTATCAAGGGGCGTTGGGGCCCGAACACTGAAGCTCTCTTT. This codes for CASSIKGRWGPNTEALF.

This chain links TRBV28 with TRBJ2-7; a possible D gene is TRBD1 (5 bases). Trimming pared 2 bases from V and 2 bases from J, leaving 19 bases between. The CDR3 is 17 amino acids. The germline V gene has CDR1 MDHEN and CDR2 SYDVKM. CDR3 coding DNA: TGTGCCAGCAGTTTAAGGGCAGGGCCCCAGTCCACCTACGAGCAGTACTTC. It is translated as CASSLRAGPQSTYEQYF.

The genes are TRBV5-1 and TRBJ2-1, with TRBD1 matching 9 bases. V shed 4 bases, J shed 7 bases, and the junction held 6 bases outside the gene matches. Germline CDR1 reads SGHRS; CDR2 reads YFSETQ. This CDR3 has 14 amino acids. The chain's CDR3 is CASSPGDRVNEQFF. Here the CDR3 DNA reads TGCGCCAGCAGCCCCGGGGACAGGGTGAATGAGCAGTTCTTC.

The genes are TRBV5-1 and TRBJ2-3, with 10 bases lining up with TRBD1. Germline V gives CDR1 SGHRS, CDR2 YFSETQ. Trimming cost V 0 bases and J 3 bases; bases outside gene matches: 4. The CDR3 contains 16 residues. The DNA of the CDR3 is TGCGCCAGCAGCTTGGCCGGACAGGGGGTGACAGATACGCAGTATTTT. Protein product: CASSLAGQGVTDTQYF.

The chain joins TRBV4-1 to TRBJ2-2; D remains unclear. The V end was cut by 4 bases, the J end by 7 bases, with 7 bases between. Germline V CDR1 and CDR2: MGHRA, YSYEKL. The CDR3 totals 12 residues. The CDR3 region has the DNA TGCGCCAGCAGCCCCCTCGGCGGGGAGCTGTTTTTT. This encodes CASSPLGGELFF.

The chain's CDR3 is CASSSRDNSYEQYF. Written as DNA, the CDR3 is TGCGCCAGCAGCTCCCGGGACAACTCCTACGAGCAGTACTTC. J is TRBJ2-7 and V is TRBV5-1, with D tentatively TRBD1 (6 bases). The germline gives CDR1 SGHRS, CDR2 YFSETQ. The CDR3 contains 14 residues. V dropped 3 bases and J dropped 0 bases, with 10 bases sitting between them. Full variable domain (missing parts from reference TRBV5-1 and TRBJ2-7): KAGVTQTPRYLIKTRGQQVTLSCSPISGHRSVSWYQQTPGQGLQFLFEYFSETQRNKGNFPGRFSGRQFSNSRSEMNVSTLELGDSALYLCASSSRDNSYEQYFGPGTRLTVT.

For this clone: Sequence at one end of the junction differs from germline and may be a read error. The chain links TRBV7-9 to TRBJ1-1, with TRBD1 identical over 9 bases. CDR1 is SEHNR and CDR2 is FQNEAQ in the germline V gene (reference sequence). The CDR3 sequence is 14 residues long. CDR3 DNA sequence: TGTTCCAGCAGCTTAGGGGACAGGGCCACTGAAGCTTTCTTT. Protein: CSSSLGDRATEAFF.

Comment on this clone: The junction departs from germline at one end; a sequencing error may be responsible. The chain links TRBV7-9 to TRBJ1-1; D is undetermined. The CDR3 consists of 16 residues. Germline lookup yields CDR1 SEHNR and CDR2 FQNEAQ (reference sequence). The CDR3 DNA is TGTTCCAGCAGCCCTAAGAGGCGGGGAGCGAACACTGAAGCTTTCTTT. It codes for CSSSPKRRGANTEAFF.

This rearrangement joins TRBV7-2 to TRBJ1-2; no firm D call. V was pared by 6 bases and J by 1 base, with 12 bases between. Germline V CDR1 and CDR2: SGHTA, FQGNSA. The CDR3 is 14 amino acids. CDR3 sequence: CASRSGRLNYGYTF. CDR3 bases: TGTGCCAGCAGGTCTGGCAGGCTTAACTATGGCTACACCTTC.

This clone has a handful of counts. The V gene is TRBV6-1, the J gene TRBJ1-5; 7 bases match TRBD1. The junction had 11 bases not matched to a gene; V was cut back by 6 bases and J by 6 bases. CDR3 length: 15 amino acids. The germline gives CDR1 MNHNS, CDR2 SASEGT. The CDR3 bases are TGTGCCAGCAGCGCCAATTACAGGGGACCTCAGCCCCAGCATTTT. Translated, it gives CASSANYRGPQPQHF.

Only one count was recorded for this clone. At one end, the junction sequence differs from germline, possibly due to a read error. The rearrangement joins TRBV7-9 to TRBJ1-2, with TRBD1 as a possible D gene (5 bases). The CDR3 has 14 residues. Germline values: CDR1 SEHNR, CDR2 FQNEAQ (reference sequence). Written as DNA, the CDR3 is TGTTCCAGCAGCCTCGGGACTGGTAACAGGGGCTACACCTTC. This gives the protein CSSSLGTGNRGYTF.

This rearrangement joins TRBV15 to TRBJ2-1, with 8 bases aligning to TRBD2. CDR3 length: 16 residues. The J segment lost 4 bases and the V segment lost 4 bases, leaving 9 bases of the junction unmatched. The germline V gene has CDR1 LNHNV and CDR2 YYDKDF (reference sequence). The CDR3 spells CATSTQAGAIYNEQFF. Written as DNA, the CDR3 is TGTGCCACCAGCACCCAAGCGGGGGCGATATACAATGAGCAGTTCTTC.

This clone was seen only a few times. The chain has TRBV28 and TRBJ2-3, with 12 bases identical to TRBD2. CDR3 size: 21 residues. The germline V gene has CDR1 MDHEN and CDR2 SYDVKM. The junction had 18 bases not matched to a gene; V was cut back by 5 bases and J by 0 bases. CDR3 sequence (DNA): TGTGCCAGCAGTCCCTCAGGACTAGCGGGGACAATAAACGCTAGCACAGATACGCAGTATTTT. Its translation is CASSPSGLAGTINASTDTQYF.

In regard to this clone: Other nucleotide sequences from this sample produce the same CDR3. The chain recombines TRBV18 with TRBJ2-1; D may be TRBD2 (6 bases). Trimming cost V 1 base and J 8 bases, with 9 bases left between them. The CDR3 covers 13 residues. The germline V gene has CDR1 KGHSH and CDR2 LQKENI. The CDR3 bases are TGTGCCAGCTCACCACAGCCGGGAGATGAGCAGTTCTTC. Translation gives CASSPQPGDEQFF. Variable domain in full (rest from reference TRBV18 and TRBJ2-1): NAGVMQNPRHLVRRRGQEARLRCSPMKGHSHVYWYRQLPEEGLKFMVYLQKENIIDESGMPKERFSAEFPKEGPSILRIQQVVRGDSAAYFCASSPQPGDEQFFGPGTRLTVL.

This clone is labeled as medium-sized. The chain uses TRBV6-4 and TRBJ2-2; D ambiguous. CDR1 is MRHNA and CDR2 is SNTAGT in the germline V gene. The CDR3 extends over 13 amino acids. The V end was cut by 2 bases, the J end by 8 bases, with 9 bases between. CDR3 protein: CASSDNFRGELFF. The CDR3 nucleotides are TGTGCCAGCAGTGACAACTTTAGAGGGGAGCTGTTTTTT.